The T cell receptor (beta chain) under discussion was sequenced for a study of blood T cell repertoires in COVID-19. Study as a whole: Specimens from acute and convalescent COVID-19 originated in the United States, Italy and Spain. PBMCs, B-cell-depleted T cells, or T cells were the source of the cDNA or gDNA that made up the material.

In the authors' workflow: Quantification of nucleated cells was approximated via reference gene primer amplification. Profiling relied on immunoSEQ multiplex PCR, and the TCRdb table lists in-frame clones only, not all of them. V and J calls and clone size follow that table, whereas D and trimming were derived from the DNA. Counted here are about 180,000 clones, about four fifths occurring once; the ten biggest clones make up about 7%. The CDR3 length is 14 residues. Trimming took off 4 bases at V and 6 bases at J, with 17 bases between the two ends. Germline CDR1 is SGHRS and CDR2 is YFSETQ. The chain uses TRBV5-1 and TRBJ2-7; maybe TRBD1 (6 bases). The sequence came from a man in his 70s with active or convalescent COVID-19. Sequenced: peripheral blood. CDR3: CASSITTGSSEQYF. DNA for the CDR3: TGCGCCAGCAGCATTACGACAGGTTCTTCCGAGCAGTACTTC.